The present entry profiles one T cell receptor beta chain with its context. The entry originates in a study of T cells expressing NK-cell markers. CDR1 and CDR2 (germline): MDHEN, SYDVKM. The CDR3 contains 12 residues. No DNA is given; TCRdb re-called the 5' RACE reads and lists each CDR3 protein once. Listed are 500,000 to 700,000 distinct CDR3 sequences; approximately 3.5% falls within the top ten. The receptor was isolated from a man between 18 and 29 years old in good health. Sequenced material: blood T cells: a sorted CD56 or NKG2C T cell subset, CD4+ or CD8+ T cells, or bulk PBMC T cells (not recorded which). This chain connects TRBV28 to TRBJ2-2. The CDR3 spells CATSDDGGELFF.